One and the same sample provided the 8 T cell receptor beta chains below, sequenced in a study of early T cells in non-severe SARS-CoV-2 infection. Each CDR3 protein is one row after TCRdb ran MiXCR on the 5' RACE reads. The sample lists approximately 73,000 distinct CDR3 sequences; 10% to 15% were seen once. Material for sequencing was whole blood. The receptors were gathered from an adult who was a healthcare worker with PCR-confirmed SARS-CoV-2 infection or an uninfected control (not recorded which).

This clonotype was detected ten times or more. The V gene is TRBV11-2, the J gene TRBJ1-2; a possible D gene is TRBD1 (5 bases). The germline V and J ends were trimmed by 5 bases and 5 bases, with 18 bases remaining between them. The CDR3 is 15 amino acids. Germline V CDR1 and CDR2: SGHAT, FQNNGV. The CDR3 spells CASSRTTGTPYGYTF. The DNA of the CDR3 is TGTGCCAGCAGCCGCACGACTGGGACTCCATATGGCTACACCTTC.

The chain links TRBV20-1 to TRBJ1-5; D is ambiguous. V was pared by 6 bases and J by 2 bases, with 14 bases between. Germline CDR1 and CDR2: DFQATT and SNEGSKA (reference sequence). This CDR3 contains 14 residues. CDR3 sequence (DNA): TGCAGTGCCACCGAGGGTATACGCAATCAGCCCCAGCATTTT. Translating gives CSATEGIRNQPQHF.

The table lists this clonotype with a few counts. V usage is TRBV2 and J usage is TRBJ1-3, with D uncertain. In germline, CDR1 is SNHLY, CDR2 FYNNEI. This CDR3 contains 14 residues. V lost 9 bases and J 5 bases, leaving 17 bases between the germline ends. In DNA, the CDR3 is TGTGCCAGTCATTATGGGGTGCTGAGAAACACCATATATTTT. Translated, it gives CASHYGVLRNTIYF.

This clonotype has a count of ten or more. V and J are TRBV10-2 and TRBJ2-5; D possibly corresponds to TRBD2 (6 bases). CDR1 WSHSY and CDR2 SAAADI come from the germline V gene. Trimming cost V 5 bases and J 3 bases, with 19 bases left between them. The CDR3 is 16 amino acids. The CDR3 loop is CASSPTSTRDEETQYF. CDR3 sequence (DNA): TGCGCCAGCAGTCCAACATCGACTAGGGACGAAGAGACCCAGTACTTC.

CDR3 residues: CASIYRWGLAGGITYEQYF. The CDR3 DNA reads as TGTGCCAGCATTTACAGGTGGGGACTAGCGGGAGGCATTACCTACGAGCAGTACTTC. The chain carries TRBV27 and TRBJ2-7, with 15 nucleotides matching TRBD2. This CDR3 is built from 19 residues. Trimming cost V 7 bases and J 2 bases; bases outside gene matches: 15. Germline CDR1 reads MNHEY; CDR2 reads SMNVEV (reference sequence).

This chain joins TRBV7-2 and TRBJ2-2, with TRBD2 identical over 8 bases. CDR3 size: 17 residues. Germline CDR1 reads SGHTA; CDR2 reads FQGNSA. After removal of 5 bases from V and 1 base from J, the junction contained 9 bases not matched to a gene. CDR3 residues: CASSLRVSGMNTGELFF. The CDR3 DNA reads TGTGCCAGCAGCCTTCGAGTTAGCGGGATGAACACCGGGGAGCTGTTTTTT.

Comment on this clonotype: A read error is possible here, since a much larger clone lies one base away. The chain is built from TRBV11-2 and TRBJ2-1; D is uncertain. Germline-derived CDR1 and CDR2 are SGHAT and FQNNGV. Trimming took 2 bases from V and 6 from J, leaving 14 bases between them. The CDR3 contains 15 residues. The CDR3 region has the DNA TGTGCCAGCAGCTTATACTCTACGAACTTCAATGAGCAGTTCTTC. Amino acid sequence: CASSLYSTNFNEQFF.

The chain recombines TRBV6-2 or TRBV6-3 with TRBJ2-7; no clear D. The germline V gene encodes CDR1 MNHEY and CDR2 SVGEGT. V was shortened by 2 bases and J by 3 bases, with 8 bases between the two germline ends. The CDR3 consists of 13 residues. For the CDR3, the DNA is TGTGCCAGCAGTTACGACGGGTACTACGAGCAGTACTTC. This encodes CASSYDGYYEQYF.